These 5 T cell receptor beta chains share one sample of origin, sequenced in a study of shared clonotypes between healthy human individuals. Here immunoSEQ multiplex PCR was the method, and the copy in TCRdb shows in-frame clones only, minus some. The sample lists 1,500,000 or so clones, roughly 97% occurring once. The source material was naive CD4+ T cells sorted from blood. Noted subset: CD45RA+ positively selected. The receptors shown here come from a man aged 25 to 40 in good health.

The genes are TRBV11-1 and TRBJ1-2, with a weak D call TRBD1 (5 bases). The CDR3 spans 12 residues. Trimming cost V 3 bases and J 8 bases, with 10 bases left between them. The V gene's germline CDR1 is SGHAT and CDR2 FQDESV (reference sequence). CDR3 sequence: CASSLEGLGYTF. The CDR3, as DNA: TGTGCCAGCAGCTTGGAGGGACTGGGCTACACCTTC.

This chain connects TRBV15 to TRBJ1-5; 7 nucleotides agree with TRBD1. Germline values: CDR1 LNHNV, CDR2 YYDKDF (reference sequence). V gave up 3 bases and J gave up 3 bases; unmatched junction bases: 2. The CDR3 spans 14 residues. The CDR3 DNA reads TGTGCCACCAGCAGGACAGGGTACAATCAGCCCCAGCATTTT. Amino acid sequence: CATSRTGYNQPQHF.

The chain combines TRBV19 with TRBJ2-1; 8 bases are a match to TRBD2. V was pared by 4 bases and J by 2 bases, with 7 bases of the junction left unmatched. CDR3 length equals 16 residues. Looked up from germline, CDR1 is LNHDA and CDR2 is SQIVND (reference sequence). CDR3 region: CASSSSNGRAYNEQFF. CDR3 sequence (DNA): TGTGCCAGTAGTAGTTCGAACGGGAGGGCCTACAATGAGCAGTTCTTC. The variable domain in full, with the rest retrieved from reference TRBV19 and TRBJ2-1, is DGGITQSPKYLFRKEGQNVTLSCEQNLNHDAMYWYRQDPGQGLRLIYYSQIVNDFQKGDIAEGYSVSREKKESFPLTVTSAQKNPTAFYLCASSSSNGRAYNEQFFGPGTRLTVL.

The chain combines TRBV19 with TRBJ2-3; D perhaps matches TRBD1 (6 bases). The CDR3 consists of 15 residues. V lost 1 base and J 2 bases, leaving 10 bases between the germline ends. Germline V gene lookup returns CDR1 LNHDA and CDR2 SQIVND (reference sequence). CDR3 coding DNA: TGTGCCAGTAGTATAGCAGGGGTAGTCACAGATACGCAGTATTTT. Its translation: CASSIAGVVTDTQYF.

The V and J genes are TRBV9 and TRBJ2-1; D is undetermined. The CDR3 is made up of 16 amino acids. Germline assignment: CDR1 SGDLS and CDR2 YYNGEE. V lost 4 bases to trimming and J lost 0 bases, with 14 bases between them. The CDR3 sequence: CASSPHSEFSYNEQFF. Here the CDR3 DNA reads TGTGCCAGCAGCCCCCACTCGGAATTCTCCTACAATGAGCAGTTCTTC.